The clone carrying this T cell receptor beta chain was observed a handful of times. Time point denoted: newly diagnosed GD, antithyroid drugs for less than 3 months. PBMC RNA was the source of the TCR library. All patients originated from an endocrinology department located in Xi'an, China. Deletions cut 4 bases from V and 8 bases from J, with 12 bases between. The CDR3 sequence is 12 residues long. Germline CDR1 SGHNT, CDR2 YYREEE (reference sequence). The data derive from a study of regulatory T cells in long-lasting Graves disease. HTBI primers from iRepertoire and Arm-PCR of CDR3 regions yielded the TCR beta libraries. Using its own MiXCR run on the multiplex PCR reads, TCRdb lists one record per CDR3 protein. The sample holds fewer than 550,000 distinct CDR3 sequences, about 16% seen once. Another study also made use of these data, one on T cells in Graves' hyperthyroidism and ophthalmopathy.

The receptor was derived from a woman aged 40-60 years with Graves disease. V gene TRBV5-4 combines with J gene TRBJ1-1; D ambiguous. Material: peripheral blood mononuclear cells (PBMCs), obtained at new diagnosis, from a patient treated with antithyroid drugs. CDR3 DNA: TGTGCCAGCAGCCCACACAATCGAGAAGCTTTCTTT. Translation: CASSPHNREAFF.